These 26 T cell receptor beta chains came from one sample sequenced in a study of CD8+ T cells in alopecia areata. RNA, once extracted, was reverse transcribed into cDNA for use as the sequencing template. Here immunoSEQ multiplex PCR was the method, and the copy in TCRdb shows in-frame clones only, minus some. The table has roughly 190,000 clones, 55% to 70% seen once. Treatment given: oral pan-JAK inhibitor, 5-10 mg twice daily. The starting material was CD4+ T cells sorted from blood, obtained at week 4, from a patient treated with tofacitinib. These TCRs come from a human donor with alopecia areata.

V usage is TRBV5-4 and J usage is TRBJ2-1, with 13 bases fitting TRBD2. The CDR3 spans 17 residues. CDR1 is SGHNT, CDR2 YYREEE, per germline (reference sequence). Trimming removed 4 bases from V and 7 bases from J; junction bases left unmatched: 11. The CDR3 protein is CASSRSRTSGSLNEQFF. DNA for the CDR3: TGTGCCAGCAGCCGCTCCCGGACTAGCGGGAGTTTAAATGAGCAGTTCTTC.

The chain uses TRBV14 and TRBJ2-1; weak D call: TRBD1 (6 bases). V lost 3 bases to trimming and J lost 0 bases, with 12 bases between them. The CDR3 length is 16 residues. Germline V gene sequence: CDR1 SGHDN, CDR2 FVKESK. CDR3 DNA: TGTGCCAGCAGCCATCCAGGGGCCTACTCCTACAATGAGCAGTTCTTC. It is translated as CASSHPGAYSYNEQFF.

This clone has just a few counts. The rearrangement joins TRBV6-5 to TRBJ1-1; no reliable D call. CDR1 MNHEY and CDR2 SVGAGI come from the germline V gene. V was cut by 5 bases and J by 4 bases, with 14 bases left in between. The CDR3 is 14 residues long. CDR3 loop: CASSVGVATTEAFF. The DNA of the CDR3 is TGTGCCAGCAGTGTAGGTGTGGCTACCACTGAAGCTTTCTTT.

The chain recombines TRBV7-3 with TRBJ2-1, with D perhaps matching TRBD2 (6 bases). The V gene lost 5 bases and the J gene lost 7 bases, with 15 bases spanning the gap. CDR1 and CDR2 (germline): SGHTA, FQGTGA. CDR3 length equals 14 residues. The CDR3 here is CASSPLRGGNEQFF. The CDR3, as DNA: TGTGCCAGCAGCCCCCTTCGAGGAGGGAATGAGCAGTTCTTC.

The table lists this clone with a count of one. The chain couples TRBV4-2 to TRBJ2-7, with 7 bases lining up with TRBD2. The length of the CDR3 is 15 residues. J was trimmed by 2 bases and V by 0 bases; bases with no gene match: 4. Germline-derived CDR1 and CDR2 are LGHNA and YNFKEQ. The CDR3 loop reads CASSQEVAGTYEQYF. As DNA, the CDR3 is TGTGCCAGCAGCCAAGAGGTAGCGGGTACCTACGAGCAGTACTTC.

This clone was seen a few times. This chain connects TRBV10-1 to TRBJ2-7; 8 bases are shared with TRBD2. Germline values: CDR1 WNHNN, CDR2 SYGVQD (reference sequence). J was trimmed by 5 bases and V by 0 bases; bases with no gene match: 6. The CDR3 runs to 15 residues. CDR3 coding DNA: TGCGCCAGCAGTGAGTCCCTCGGGGGGGCCCACGAGCAGTACTTC. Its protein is CASSESLGGAHEQYF.

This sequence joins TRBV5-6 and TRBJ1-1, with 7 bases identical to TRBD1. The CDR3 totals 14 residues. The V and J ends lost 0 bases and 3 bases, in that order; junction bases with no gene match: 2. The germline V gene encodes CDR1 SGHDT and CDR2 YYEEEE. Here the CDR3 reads CASSLVTGYTEAFF. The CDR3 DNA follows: TGTGCCAGCAGCTTGGTGACAGGGTACACTGAAGCTTTCTTT.

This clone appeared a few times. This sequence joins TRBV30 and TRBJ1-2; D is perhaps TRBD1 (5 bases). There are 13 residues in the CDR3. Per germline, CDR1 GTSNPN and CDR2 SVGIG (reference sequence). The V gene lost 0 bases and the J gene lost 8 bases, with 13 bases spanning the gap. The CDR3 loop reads CAWSVMSGRGYTF. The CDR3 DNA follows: TGTGCCTGGAGTGTAATGTCAGGGCGAGGCTACACCTTC.

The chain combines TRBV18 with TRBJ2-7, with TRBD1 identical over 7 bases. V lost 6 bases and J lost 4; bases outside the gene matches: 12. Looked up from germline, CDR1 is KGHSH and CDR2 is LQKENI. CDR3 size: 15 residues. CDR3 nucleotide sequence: TGTGCCAGCTCCCTGGACAGGCGGCCTAGGTACGAGCAGTACTTC. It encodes CASSLDRRPRYEQYF. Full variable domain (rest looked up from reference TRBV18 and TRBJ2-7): NAGVMQNPRHLVRRRGQEARLRCSPMKGHSHVYWYRQLPEEGLKFMVYLQKENIIDESGMPKERFSAEFPKEGPSILRIQQVVRGDSAAYFCASSLDRRPRYEQYFGPGTRLTVT.

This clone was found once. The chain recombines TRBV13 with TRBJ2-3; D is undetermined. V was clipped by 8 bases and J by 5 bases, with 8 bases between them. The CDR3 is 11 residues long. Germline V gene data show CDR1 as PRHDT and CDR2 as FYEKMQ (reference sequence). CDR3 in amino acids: CASLSRDTQYF. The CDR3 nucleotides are TGTGCCAGCCTCTCGAGAGATACGCAGTATTTT.

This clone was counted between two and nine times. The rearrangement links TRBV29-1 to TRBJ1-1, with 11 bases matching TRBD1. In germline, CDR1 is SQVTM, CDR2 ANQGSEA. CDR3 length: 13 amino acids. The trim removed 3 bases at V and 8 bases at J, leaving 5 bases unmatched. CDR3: CSVDGTGGGEAFF. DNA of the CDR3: TGCAGCGTTGATGGGACAGGGGGAGGGGAAGCTTTCTTT.

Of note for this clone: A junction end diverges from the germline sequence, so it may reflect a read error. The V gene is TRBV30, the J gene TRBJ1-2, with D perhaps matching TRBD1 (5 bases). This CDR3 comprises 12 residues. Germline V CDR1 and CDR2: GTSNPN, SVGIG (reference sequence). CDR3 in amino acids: CAWSENWGKGFF. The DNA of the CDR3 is TGTGCCTGGAGTGAAAACTGGGGGAAAGGATTCTTC.

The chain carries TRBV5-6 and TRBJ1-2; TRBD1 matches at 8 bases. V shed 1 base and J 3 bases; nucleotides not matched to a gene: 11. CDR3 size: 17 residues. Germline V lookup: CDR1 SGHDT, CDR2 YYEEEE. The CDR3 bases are TGTGCCAGCAGCTTGTGGTTTAGGCAGGGGGCAGACTATGGCTACACCTTC. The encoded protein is CASSLWFRQGADYGYTF.

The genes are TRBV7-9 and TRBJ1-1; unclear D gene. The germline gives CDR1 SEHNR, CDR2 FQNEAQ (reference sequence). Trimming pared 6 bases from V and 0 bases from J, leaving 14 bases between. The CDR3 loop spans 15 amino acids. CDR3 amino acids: CASRPPRLMNTEAFF. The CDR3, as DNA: TGTGCCAGCAGACCCCCCCGACTTATGAACACTGAAGCTTTCTTT.

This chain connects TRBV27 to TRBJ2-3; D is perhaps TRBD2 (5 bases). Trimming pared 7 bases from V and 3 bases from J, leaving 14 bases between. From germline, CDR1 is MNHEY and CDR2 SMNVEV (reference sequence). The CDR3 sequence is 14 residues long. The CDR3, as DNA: TGTGCCAGCAAGAGGGTTTTAAGTACAGATACGCAGTATTTT. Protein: CASKRVLSTDTQYF.

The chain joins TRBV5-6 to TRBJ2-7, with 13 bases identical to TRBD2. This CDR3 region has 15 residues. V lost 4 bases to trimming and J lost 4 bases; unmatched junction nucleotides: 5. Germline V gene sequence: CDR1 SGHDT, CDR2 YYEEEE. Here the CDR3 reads CASSRGLAGSYEQYF. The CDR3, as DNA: TGTGCCAGCAGCAGGGGACTAGCGGGATCGTACGAGCAGTACTTC.

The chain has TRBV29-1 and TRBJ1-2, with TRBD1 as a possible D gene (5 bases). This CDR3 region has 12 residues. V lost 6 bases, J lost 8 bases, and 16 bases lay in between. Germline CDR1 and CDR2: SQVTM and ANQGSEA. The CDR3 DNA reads TGCAGCGTCATAGACAGCAGATTCGGCTACACCTTC. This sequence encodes CSVIDSRFGYTF. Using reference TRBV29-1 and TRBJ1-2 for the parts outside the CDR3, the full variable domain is SAVISQKPSRDICQRGTSLTIQCQVDSQVTMMFWYRQQPGQSLTLIATANQGSEATYESGFVIDKFPISRPNLTFSTLTVSNMSPEDSSIYLCSVIDSRFGYTFGSGTRLTVV.

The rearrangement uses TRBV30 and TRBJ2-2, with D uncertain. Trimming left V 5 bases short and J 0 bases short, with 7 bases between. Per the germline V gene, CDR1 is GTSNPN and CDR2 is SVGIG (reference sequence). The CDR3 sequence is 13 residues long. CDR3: CAWAVPNTGELFF. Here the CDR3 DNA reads TGTGCCTGGGCGGTCCCGAACACCGGGGAGCTGTTTTTT.

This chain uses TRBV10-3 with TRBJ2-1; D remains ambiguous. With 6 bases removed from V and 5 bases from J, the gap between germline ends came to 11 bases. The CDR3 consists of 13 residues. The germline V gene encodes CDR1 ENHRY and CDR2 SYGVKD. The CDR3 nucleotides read TGTGCCATCAGGCAAACAGAGAACAATGAGCAGTTCTTC. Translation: CAIRQTENNEQFF.

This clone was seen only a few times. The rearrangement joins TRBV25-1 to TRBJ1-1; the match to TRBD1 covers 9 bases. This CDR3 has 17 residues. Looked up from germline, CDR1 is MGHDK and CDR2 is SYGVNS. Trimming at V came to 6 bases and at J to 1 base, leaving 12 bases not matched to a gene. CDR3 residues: CASRGVGQGSPNTEAFF. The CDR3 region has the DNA TGTGCCAGCAGGGGGGTGGGACAGGGTTCCCCGAACACTGAAGCTTTCTTT.

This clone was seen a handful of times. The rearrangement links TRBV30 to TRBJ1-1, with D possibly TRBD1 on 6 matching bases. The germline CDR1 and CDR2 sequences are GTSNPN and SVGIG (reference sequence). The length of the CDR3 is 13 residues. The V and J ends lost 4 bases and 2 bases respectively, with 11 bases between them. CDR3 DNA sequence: TGTGCCTGGACTCGACAGGAAAACACTGAAGCTTTCTTT. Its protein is CAWTRQENTEAFF.

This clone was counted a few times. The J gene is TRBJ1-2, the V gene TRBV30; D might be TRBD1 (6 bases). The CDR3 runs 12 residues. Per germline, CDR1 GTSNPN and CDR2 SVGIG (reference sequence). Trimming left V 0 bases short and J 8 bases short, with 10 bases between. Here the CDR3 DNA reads TGTGCCTGGAGTGTAATTGGACAGGGCTACACCTTC. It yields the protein CAWSVIGQGYTF.

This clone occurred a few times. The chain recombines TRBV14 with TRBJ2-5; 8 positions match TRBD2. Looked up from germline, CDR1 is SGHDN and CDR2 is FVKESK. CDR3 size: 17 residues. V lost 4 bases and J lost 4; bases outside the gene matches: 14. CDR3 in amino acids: CASSLTPLRGRPETQYF. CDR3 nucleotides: TGTGCCAGCAGCCTTACCCCCCTTCGCGGGAGGCCAGAGACCCAGTACTTC.

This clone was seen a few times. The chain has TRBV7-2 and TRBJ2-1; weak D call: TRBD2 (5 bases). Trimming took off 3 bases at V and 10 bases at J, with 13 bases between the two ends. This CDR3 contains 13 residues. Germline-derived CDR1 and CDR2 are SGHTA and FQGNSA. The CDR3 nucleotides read TGTGCCAGCAGCTTGGACCAGACGGGAGAGCAGTTCTTC. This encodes CASSLDQTGEQFF.

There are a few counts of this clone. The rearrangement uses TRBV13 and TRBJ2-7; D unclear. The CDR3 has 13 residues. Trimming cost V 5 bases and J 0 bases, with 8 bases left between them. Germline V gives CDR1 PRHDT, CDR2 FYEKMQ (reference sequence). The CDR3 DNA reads TGTGCCAGCAGCCCTCGTTCCTCCTACGAGCAGTACTTC. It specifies CASSPRSSYEQYF.

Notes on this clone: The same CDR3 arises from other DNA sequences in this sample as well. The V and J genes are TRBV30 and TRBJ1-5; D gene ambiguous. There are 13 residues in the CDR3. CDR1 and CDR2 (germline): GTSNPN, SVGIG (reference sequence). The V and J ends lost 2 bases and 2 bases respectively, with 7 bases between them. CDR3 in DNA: TGTGCCTGGAGTAGCAGAGGCAATCAGCCCCAGCATTTT. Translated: CAWSSRGNQPQHF.